One and the same sample provided the 13 T cell receptor beta chains below, sequenced in a study of tumor and adjacent non-tumor tissue in lung cancer. A modified ARM-PCR protocol with three rounds of nested PCR amplified TCRbeta. TCRdb independently ran MiXCR on the multiplex PCR reads; one entry per CDR3 protein. The sample holds over 40,000 distinct CDR3 sequences, about 80% seen once. This sample's RNA came from whole unsorted tissue. This non-tumor lung sample came from over 3 cm beyond the tumor edge. Sequenced: distant non-tumor lung tissue. The source of these receptors is a woman aged 55-69 years with non-small cell lung cancer.

Only a few counts were recorded for this clonotype. In this CDR3 the conserved last residue, phenylalanine or tryptophan, is missing, so a read error is likely. V and J are TRBV4-2 and TRBJ2-7, with 9 bases identical to TRBD2. From germline, CDR1 is LGHNA and CDR2 YNFKEQ. There are 15 residues in the CDR3. In DNA form, the CDR3 reads TGTCCCAGCAGCCCCGCGGCTAGCGGGGCCTACGAGCAGTACTCC. Amino acid sequence: CPSSPAASGAYEQYS.

As to this clonotype: A much larger clone lies one base from this, so it may be a read error. The chain employs TRBV20-1 and TRBJ1-2; 7 bases match TRBD1. This CDR3 comprises 14 residues. Germline CDR1 reads DFQATT; CDR2 reads SNEGSKA (reference sequence). The J segment lost 2 bases and the V segment lost 4 bases, leaving 7 bases of the junction unmatched. The CDR3 bases are TGCAGTGCTAAGGGACAGTTAGAAAACTATGGCTACACCTTC. Translation gives CSAKGQLENYGYTF.

Of note for this clonotype: Relative to the germline gene, one junction end is altered; a read error may explain this. V is TRBV29-1 and J is TRBJ1-5, with D perhaps matching TRBD1 (6 bases). There are 14 residues in the CDR3. Germline CDR1 is SQVTM and CDR2 is ANQGSEA. This chain's CDR3 is CSVSRGGDNHPQHF. Written as DNA, the CDR3 is TGCAGTGTCAGCCGGGGTGGGGACAATCACCCCCAGCATTTT.

A word on this clonotype: One end of the junction fails to match germline, which may point to a read error. The V call is TRBV11-2, the J call TRBJ1-5, with TRBD1 identical over 8 bases. The end of the DNA fits TRBJ2-3 better, so the J call may be wrong. The CDR3 consists of 14 residues. Germline V gene lookup returns CDR1 SGHAT and CDR2 FQNNGV. CDR3 residues: CASSRTGTDQPQYF. CDR3 sequence (DNA): TGCGCCAGCAGCAGGACAGGGACCGATCAGCCTCAGTATTTT.

As to this clonotype: Here the CDR3 omits its conserved ending phenylalanine or tryptophan, so a read error is the likely source. V and J are TRBV12-3 or TRBV12-4 and TRBJ1-2, with D unresolved. The CDR3 loop spans 16 amino acids. V was shortened by 3 bases and J by 4 bases, with 18 bases between the two germline ends. The CDR3 protein is CASSLGRQANPYGYTL. The CDR3 DNA follows: TGTGCCAGCAGTTTGGGCAGACAAGCAAACCCCTATGGCTACACCTTA.

About this clonotype itself: An end of the junction does not agree with germline; a read error may underlie this. The gene calls are TRBV4-1 and TRBJ2-1; TRBD2 matches at 7 bases. The CDR3 is made up of 14 amino acids. The germline gives CDR1 MGHRA, CDR2 YSYEKL. In nucleotides, the CDR3 is TGCGCCAAGGGACCGGGACTACCGTACAATGAGCAGTTTTTC. It codes for CAKGPGLPYNEQFF.

With respect to this clonotype: One end of the junction is discordant with germline, which a read error may explain. The V gene is TRBV13, the J gene TRBJ1-3; the D gene is possibly TRBD1 (5 bases). The germline V gene has CDR1 PRHDT and CDR2 FYEKMQ (reference sequence). The CDR3 sequence is 15 residues long. The CDR3 sequence: CASTLYRTSGNTIYF. In DNA form, the CDR3 reads TGTGCCAGCACCTTGTACAGGACCTCTGGAAACACCATATATTTC.

Comment on this clonotype: At one end, the junction sequence differs from germline, possibly due to a read error. The gene calls are TRBV12-3 or TRBV12-4 and TRBJ2-5; 7 bases fit TRBD1. CDR3 length: 11 residues. The CDR3 nucleotides are TGTGCCAGTACCCAGGGGGAGACCCGGTACTTC. Its translation: CASTQGETRYF.

The table lists this clonotype with a few counts. This clone may be a read error of a much larger clone one base away. The chain couples TRBV10-1 to TRBJ2-2; 7 bases line up with TRBD1. Germline V gene lookup returns CDR1 WNHNN and CDR2 SYGVQD (reference sequence). The CDR3 is 15 residues long. Trimming took 6 bases from V and 2 from J; bases not matched to a gene: 6. The CDR3 region has the DNA TGCGCCAGCAGCCCGGGACAGACAAACACCGGGGAGCTGTTTTTT. Residues: CASSPGQTNTGELFF.

Turning to this clonotype: A junction end diverges from the germline sequence, so it may reflect a read error. V and J are TRBV29-1 and TRBJ2-2, with D perhaps being TRBD1 or TRBD2 (7 bases each). The length of the CDR3 is 14 residues. Germline V gives CDR1 SQVTM, CDR2 ANQGSEA. The DNA for the CDR3 is TGCAGCGTTGAATGGGAGGGGGCAACCGGGGAGCCGTTTTTT. It is translated as CSVEWEGATGEPFF.

As concerns this clonotype: The junction does not match germline at one end; this may be a read error. This rearrangement joins TRBV6-2 or TRBV6-3 to TRBJ2-7; D possibly matches TRBD1 or TRBD2 (6 bases each). CDR1 MNHEY and CDR2 SVGEGT come from the germline V gene. This CDR3 spans 16 amino acids. The CDR3 sequence: CASSPSPGSPPGEQYF. In nucleotides, the CDR3 is TGTGCCAGCAGTCCGTCTCCCGGGAGTCCCCCAGGGGAGCAATACTTC.

This clonotype was found once. The junction differs from germline at one of its ends, possibly a read error. The chain combines TRBV4-2 with TRBJ1-2; possibly TRBD1 for D (5 bases). Germline V gives CDR1 LGHNA, CDR2 YNFKEQ. The CDR3 consists of 15 residues. CDR3 nucleotide sequence: TGTGCCAGCAGTCAGGACGGGACCTCTAACTATGACTACATCTTC. It specifies CASSQDGTSNYDYIF.

The V call is TRBV6-1, the J call TRBJ1-6, with no clear D. Germline lookup yields CDR1 MNHNS and CDR2 SASEGT. The CDR3 has 12 residues. Trimming pared 11 bases from V and 11 bases from J, leaving 16 bases between. The CDR3 sequence is CAGRRTNPPLHF. For the CDR3, the DNA is TGTGCCGGGAGGCGGACCAATCCACCCCTCCACTTT.